Below are 32 T cell receptor beta chains sequenced from a single sample in a study of beta chain features in type 1 diabetes. Study results and limitations: There was a moderate but significant shortening of TCRB CDR3s in all four CD4+ subsets of Type 1 diabetes patients.

The isolated RNA, all of it, was reverse transcribed, so expressed TCRB transcripts were what got sequenced. Data came from immunoSEQ multiplex PCR; TCRdb stores just in-frame clones and leaves some out. The sample holds about 650,000 clones, 9.5% to 15% seen once. Antigens of these TCRs are unknown. Sample: naive CD4+ T cells from blood. The source is a man aged 25-45 years with type 1 diabetes.

The chain is built from TRBV30 and TRBJ1-5; D is possibly TRBD1 (5 bases). Germline values: CDR1 GTSNPN, CDR2 SVGIG (reference sequence). Trimming took 4 bases from V and 4 from J, leaving 11 bases between them. The CDR3 loop spans 13 amino acids. The CDR3 nucleotides read TGTGCCTGGACTGCAGGGAGGAATCAGCCCCAGCATTTT. Protein sequence: CAWTAGRNQPQHF.

This clone came up a few times. The gene calls are TRBV28 and TRBJ2-2; D perhaps matches TRBD2 (5 bases). Germline values: CDR1 MDHEN, CDR2 SYDVKM. The length of the CDR3 is 11 residues. Trimming removed 6 bases from V and 7 bases from J, with 6 bases in between. The CDR3, as DNA: TGTGCCAGCAGAGGAGGCGGGGAGCTGTTTTTT. Protein: CASRGGGELFF.

This clone has a handful of counts. This sequence joins TRBV28 and TRBJ1-5; possible D gene TRBD1, 6 bases. V lost 6 bases and J 4 bases, leaving 19 bases between the germline ends. This CDR3 has 16 residues. The germline V gene encodes CDR1 MDHEN and CDR2 SYDVKM. DNA for the CDR3: TGTGCCAGCAGGGGCAGACGGACAGTGGGAAATCAGCCCCAGCATTTT. Translation gives CASRGRRTVGNQPQHF.

Points on this clone: The same CDR3 also results from other DNA sequences found in this sample. The gene calls are TRBV9 and TRBJ2-3; D may be TRBD2 (5 bases). The ends were cut back, 2 bases at V and 4 bases at J, with 11 bases in the middle. Germline V lookup: CDR1 SGDLS, CDR2 YYNGEE. The CDR3 extends over 14 amino acids. The CDR3 DNA reads TGTGCCAGCAGCGTCGGGGTCGGGGCAGATACGCAGTATTTT. Protein product: CASSVGVGADTQYF.

V is TRBV27 and J is TRBJ2-3; unclear D gene. V was pared by 2 bases and J by 8 bases, with 17 bases between. Germline CDR1 MNHEY, CDR2 SMNVEV (reference sequence). The CDR3 runs 15 residues. The DNA of the CDR3 is TGTGCCAGCAGTTTACTGCACAGCTCCGACGGTACGCAGTATTTT. Its protein product is CASSLLHSSDGTQYF.

This clone was counted between two and nine times. This sequence joins TRBV28 and TRBJ1-2, with D uncertain. CDR1 is MDHEN, CDR2 SYDVKM, per germline. CDR3 length: 14 amino acids. The V end was cut by 6 bases, the J end by 6 bases, with 17 bases between. CDR3 sequence reads: CASSSVGAGDGYTF. As DNA, the CDR3 is TGTGCCAGCAGCTCAGTAGGTGCTGGGGATGGCTACACCTTC.

The chain employs TRBV27 and TRBJ1-5; 9 nucleotides agree with TRBD1. The CDR3 loop spans 14 amino acids. V was clipped by 6 bases and J by 6 bases; unmatched bases: 6. Per the germline V gene, CDR1 is MNHEY and CDR2 is SMNVEV (reference sequence). The CDR3 DNA is TGTGCCAGCAGGCCACAGGGGGCCGGTCAGCCCCAGCATTTT. It codes for CASRPQGAGQPQHF.

This clone came up many times. V gene TRBV14 combines with J gene TRBJ1-4, with TRBD1 matching over 7 bases. Germline loops: CDR1 SGHDN, CDR2 FVKESK. J was trimmed by 7 bases and V by 0 bases; bases with no gene match: 5. The CDR3 is 15 amino acids. For the CDR3, the DNA is TGTGCCAGCAGCCAAGAAGGCCAGGGGGGTGAAAAACTGTTTTTT. It translates to CASSQEGQGGEKLFF.

The chain combines TRBV7-6 with TRBJ2-1; D may be TRBD1 (6 bases). Looked up from germline, CDR1 is SGHVS and CDR2 is FNYEAQ. The ends were cut back, 5 bases at V and 3 bases at J, with 14 bases in the middle. The CDR3 extends over 15 amino acids. The CDR3 region is CASSGPGTNYNEQFF. The CDR3, as DNA: TGTGCCAGCAGCGGCCCCGGGACAAACTACAATGAGCAGTTCTTC.

The chain is built from TRBV4-2 and TRBJ1-6, with D unresolved. Germline V gene data show CDR1 as LGHNA and CDR2 as YNFKEQ. Trimming shortened V by 1 base and J by 5 bases, and 15 bases separated the two germline ends. The CDR3 contains 17 residues. CDR3 in DNA: TGTGCCAGCAGCCAAGCTGCGGCCGCCGGGGATAATTCACCCCTCCACTTT. Its protein is CASSQAAAAGDNSPLHF.

The chain recombines TRBV5-1 with TRBJ1-1; no definite D call. V lost 1 base and J lost 8, with 18 bases in between. This CDR3 is built from 15 residues. CDR1 and CDR2 (germline): SGHRS, YFSETQ. The DNA of the CDR3 is TGCGCCAGCAGCTTGTGGGAAGCCAACCAAAGGGAAGCTTTCTTT. This codes for CASSLWEANQREAFF. Looking up the rest from reference TRBV5-1 and TRBJ1-1 gives the full variable domain: KAGVTQTPRYLIKTRGQQVTLSCSPISGHRSVSWYQQTPGQGLQFLFEYFSETQRNKGNFPGRFSGRQFSNSRSEMNVSTLELGDSALYLCASSLWEANQREAFFGQGTRLTVV.

This clone was seen more than once but under ten times. The chain carries TRBV15 and TRBJ2-3; 8 nucleotides agree with TRBD2. The CDR3 is made up of 16 amino acids. Trimming at V came to 0 bases and at J to 2 bases, leaving 4 bases not matched to a gene. Germline values: CDR1 LNHNV, CDR2 YYDKDF (reference sequence). The DNA of the CDR3 is TGTGCCACCAGCAGAGACCTAGCGGGTATCACAGATACGCAGTATTTT. Translation: CATSRDLAGITDTQYF.

This rearrangement joins TRBV5-6 to TRBJ2-2; unclear D gene. This CDR3 has 13 residues. The germline V gene encodes CDR1 SGHDT and CDR2 YYEEEE. Deletions cut 0 bases from V and 6 bases from J, with 6 bases between. The CDR3 DNA is TGTGCCAGCAGCTTGGTTGGGTCCGGGGAGCTGTTTTTT. This codes for CASSLVGSGELFF.

The rearrangement uses TRBV29-1 and TRBJ2-7; D may be TRBD2 (5 bases). The CDR3 loop spans 13 amino acids. Germline CDR1 reads SQVTM; CDR2 reads ANQGSEA. The V gene lost 7 bases and the J gene lost 3 bases, with 16 bases spanning the gap. CDR3 in amino acids: CSGTGFGYYEQYF. The CDR3 DNA follows: TGCAGCGGGACGGGGTTTGGTTACTACGAGCAGTACTTC.

This rearrangement joins TRBV18 to TRBJ2-1, with unresolved D. Trimming removed 2 bases from V and 8 bases from J, with 10 bases in between. This CDR3 has 13 residues. CDR1 and CDR2 from the germline V gene are KGHSH and LQKENI. CDR3 sequence: CASSPGNGHEQFF. For the CDR3, the DNA is TGTGCCAGCTCACCAGGTAACGGGCATGAGCAGTTCTTC. The full variable domain, rest sourced from reference TRBV18 and TRBJ2-1, is NAGVMQNPRHLVRRRGQEARLRCSPMKGHSHVYWYRQLPEEGLKFMVYLQKENIIDESGMPKERFSAEFPKEGPSILRIQQVVRGDSAAYFCASSPGNGHEQFFGPGTRLTVL.

As regards this clone: One end of the junction varies from germline; a read error may be responsible. V and J are TRBV28 and TRBJ1-5; the D is unclear. The CDR3 consists of 13 residues. Looked up from germline, CDR1 is MDHEN and CDR2 is SYDVKM. CDR3 residues: CASSLKVSVPGGF. CDR3 sequence (DNA): TGTGCCAGCAGTTTAAAGGTCTCGGTTCCGGGTGGTTTT. Together with reference TRBV28 and TRBJ1-5, the CDR3 gives the full variable domain: DVKVTQSSRYLVKRTGEKVFLECVQDMDHENMFWYRQDPGLGLRLIYFSYDVKMKEKGDIPEGYSVSREKKERFSLILESASTNQTSMYLCASSLKVSVPGGFGDGTRLSIL.

J is TRBJ2-5 and V is TRBV16; D not resolved. The CDR3 runs 11 residues. Trimming pared 3 bases from V and 5 bases from J, leaving 4 bases between. The V gene's germline CDR1 is KGHSY and CDR2 FQNENV. CDR3 in DNA: TGTGCCAGCAGCCAGACGGAGACCCAGTACTTC. Protein: CASSQTETQYF. Complete variable domain (other parts from reference TRBV16 and TRBJ2-5): GEEVAQTPKHLVRGEGQKAKLYCAPIKGHSYVFWYQQVLKNEFKFLISFQNENVFDETGMPKERFSAKCLPNSPCSLEIQATKLEDSAVYFCASSQTETQYFGPGTRLLVL.

This clone has more than one count but fewer than ten. The V call is TRBV30, the J call TRBJ2-5; a possible D gene is TRBD2 (7 bases). The CDR3 spans 15 residues. Trimming removed 5 bases from V and 2 bases from J, with 18 bases in between. CDR1 GTSNPN and CDR2 SVGIG come from the germline V gene (reference sequence). CDR3 protein: CAWDGGGAPQETQYF. CDR3 sequence (DNA): TGTGCCTGGGACGGCGGGGGCGCTCCTCAAGAGACCCAGTACTTC.

This clone was seen a handful of times. The chain links TRBV14 to TRBJ2-5; D is perhaps TRBD2 (6 bases). Germline assignment: CDR1 SGHDN and CDR2 FVKESK. Trimming took 5 bases from V and 3 from J, leaving 10 bases between them. The length of the CDR3 is 13 residues. The CDR3 loop is CASSGDWEETQYF. In DNA, the CDR3 is TGTGCCAGCAGCGGGGACTGGGAAGAGACCCAGTACTTC.

This clone was detected only a few times. The chain uses TRBV2 and TRBJ2-1; no clear D gene. V was pared by 6 bases and J by 7 bases, with 10 bases between. Germline CDR1 and CDR2: SNHLY and FYNNEI. This CDR3 comprises 12 residues. The CDR3 DNA follows: TGTGCCAGCAGGGGTGATGGGAATGAGCAGTTCTTC. It specifies CASRGDGNEQFF. The full variable domain, its missing parts supplied by reference TRBV2 and TRBJ2-1, is EPEVTQTPSHQVTQMGQEVILRCVPISNHLYFYWYRQILGQKVEFLVSFYNNEISEKSEIFDDQFSVERPDGSNFTLKIRSTKLEDSAMYFCASRGDGNEQFFGPGTRLTVL.

This clone was counted a few times. CDR3 coding DNA: TGCGCCAGCAGCCAAGAGCTGGCTAGCGGGGCGGAGACCCAGTACTTC. Translation gives CASSQELASGAETQYF. The V call is TRBV4-3, the J call TRBJ2-5, with 9 bases identical to TRBD2. J lost 5 bases, V lost 0 bases, and 7 bases had no gene match. The length of the CDR3 is 16 residues. Germline values: CDR1 LGHNA, CDR2 YSLEER.

This clone was seen more than once but under ten times. The rearrangement uses TRBV7-3 and TRBJ2-5; weak D call: TRBD2 (6 bases). Trimming removed 2 bases from V and 1 base from J, with 8 bases in between. Per the germline V gene, CDR1 is SGHTA and CDR2 is FQGTGA. The CDR3 sequence is 14 residues long. Here the CDR3 DNA reads TGTGCCAGCAGCTTAGCGGGGCCCCAAGAGACCCAGTACTTC. Encoded protein: CASSLAGPQETQYF.

The chain carries TRBV30 and TRBJ2-5; D is tentatively TRBD1 or TRBD2 (6 bases each). There are 16 residues in the CDR3. CDR1 is GTSNPN and CDR2 is SVGIG in the germline V gene (reference sequence). The V and J ends lost 0 bases and 5 bases respectively, with 19 bases between them. The CDR3 nucleotides read TGTGCCTGGAGTGTACGAGGGGGGCCCTCCGGGGAGACCCAGTACTTC. Translation: CAWSVRGGPSGETQYF. Complete variable domain (other parts from reference TRBV30 and TRBJ2-5): SQTIHQWPATLVQPVGSPLSLECTVEGTSNPNLYWYRQAAGRGLQLLFYSVGIGQISSEVPQNLSASRPQDRQFILSSKKLLLSDSGFYLCAWSVRGGPSGETQYFGPGTRLLVL.

The V call is TRBV14, the J call TRBJ2-5; 10 bases fit TRBD1. V lost 4 bases to trimming and J lost 4 bases; unmatched junction nucleotides: 6. The CDR3 spans 15 residues. Germline lookup yields CDR1 SGHDN and CDR2 FVKESK. The CDR3 DNA reads TGTGCCAGCAGCCCCATGGGACAGGGGACAGAGACCCAGTACTTC. Protein product: CASSPMGQGTETQYF.

V gene TRBV6-6 combines with J gene TRBJ1-5; 7 nucleotides match TRBD1. The trim removed 7 bases at V and 7 bases at J, leaving 10 bases unmatched. The CDR3 length is 14 residues. Germline CDR1 reads MNHNY; CDR2 reads SVGAGI (reference sequence). The CDR3 DNA is TGTGCCAGCACCCCGTCGACAGGGTACCAGCCCCAGCATTTT. Its translation is CASTPSTGYQPQHF.

Here the CDR3 DNA reads TGTGCCAGCAGGGACAGCTCCTATAATTCACCCCTCCACTTT. Its protein product is CASRDSSYNSPLHF. V is TRBV6-5 and J is TRBJ1-6; D is possibly TRBD1 (6 bases). Germline assignment: CDR1 MNHEY and CDR2 SVGAGI. Trimming cost V 6 bases and J 0 bases, with 6 bases left between them. This CDR3 region has 14 residues.

This clone was recorded a few times. V is TRBV18 and J is TRBJ1-2, with 9 bases that match TRBD1. Germline trimming cut 6 bases from V and 2 bases from J; bases unmatched to any gene: 7. The CDR3 has 15 amino acids. From germline, CDR1 is KGHSH and CDR2 LQKENI. CDR3 residues: CASSALQGANYGYTF. DNA for the CDR3: TGTGCCAGCTCGGCGTTACAGGGGGCCAACTATGGCTACACCTTC.

This sequence joins TRBV7-9 and TRBJ2-7; D unclear. Trimming pared 6 bases from V and 0 bases from J, leaving 12 bases between. There are 14 residues in the CDR3. From germline, CDR1 is SEHNR and CDR2 FQNEAQ (reference sequence). The CDR3 sequence: CASRSRLSSYEQYF. In DNA, the CDR3 is TGTGCCAGCAGGTCGAGGCTTTCCTCCTACGAGCAGTACTTC.

The rearrangement links TRBV7-2 to TRBJ1-6; D is undetermined. Germline CDR1 reads SGHTA; CDR2 reads FQGNSA. The CDR3 covers 15 residues. Trimming removed 0 bases at V and 5 bases at J, with 8 bases between. The CDR3 is CASSLAGGNNSPLHF. Here the CDR3 DNA reads TGTGCCAGCAGCTTAGCTGGAGGGAATAATTCACCCCTCCACTTT.

This clone was recorded only once. The chain couples TRBV6-6 to TRBJ2-2, with 10 bases matching TRBD1. Trimming cost V 9 bases and J 6 bases; bases outside gene matches: 7. The germline gives CDR1 MNHNY, CDR2 SVGAGI (reference sequence). The CDR3 consists of 14 residues. The CDR3 sequence: CASLGTGEAGELFF. CDR3 DNA: TGTGCCAGTCTCGGGACAGGGGAAGCCGGGGAGCTGTTTTTT.

This clone was detected a few times. This rearrangement joins TRBV29-1 to TRBJ2-1; weak D call: TRBD1 (6 bases). The V end was cut by 7 bases, the J end by 6 bases, with 25 bases between. The CDR3 has 16 amino acids. Germline CDR1 and CDR2: SQVTM and ANQGSEA. CDR3 DNA sequence: TGCAGCGCTGGACCCCCCACAGGGAAGGGCTCCAATGAGCAGTTCTTC. This gives the protein CSAGPPTGKGSNEQFF.

The rearrangement links TRBV7-2 to TRBJ2-5, with D uncertain. Looked up from germline, CDR1 is SGHTA and CDR2 is FQGNSA. The length of the CDR3 is 12 residues. V was clipped by 2 bases and J by 5 bases, with 6 bases between them. CDR3 in DNA: TGTGCCAGCAGCTTACATCTGGAGACCCAGTACTTC. As protein: CASSLHLETQYF.